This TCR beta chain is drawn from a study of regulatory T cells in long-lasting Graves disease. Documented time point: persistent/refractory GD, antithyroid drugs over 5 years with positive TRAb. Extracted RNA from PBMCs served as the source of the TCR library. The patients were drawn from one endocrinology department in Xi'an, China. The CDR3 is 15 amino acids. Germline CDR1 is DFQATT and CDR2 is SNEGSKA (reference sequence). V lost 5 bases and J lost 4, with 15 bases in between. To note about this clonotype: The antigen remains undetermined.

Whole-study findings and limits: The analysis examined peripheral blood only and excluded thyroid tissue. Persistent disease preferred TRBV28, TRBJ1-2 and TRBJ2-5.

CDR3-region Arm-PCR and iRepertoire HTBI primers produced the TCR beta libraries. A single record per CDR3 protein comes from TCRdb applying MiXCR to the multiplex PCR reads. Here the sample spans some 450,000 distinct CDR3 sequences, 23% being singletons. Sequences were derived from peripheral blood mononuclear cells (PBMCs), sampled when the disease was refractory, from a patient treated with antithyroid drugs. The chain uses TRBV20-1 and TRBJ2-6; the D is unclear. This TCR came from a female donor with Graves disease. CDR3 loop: CSADGRNDGANVLTF. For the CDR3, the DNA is TGCAGTGCTGACGGACGAAATGACGGGGCCAACGTCCTGACTTTC.